This TCR beta chain was documented in a study of Graves' ophthalmopathy and Graves' hyperthyroidism. On the study more broadly: Investigators collected peripheral blood at initial diagnosis, before any treatment was given.

Amplified TCR beta CDR3 regions were obtained using RNA transcripts as template. An initial RT-PCR round employing HTBI primers preceded a second-round multiplex PCR. Via MiXCR, TCRdb re-called the multiplex PCR reads, giving one row per CDR3 protein. The profile shows 660,000 or so distinct CDR3 sequences, about 41% of them singletons. Germline CDR1 and CDR2: KGHDR and SFDVKD. This CDR3 is built from 16 residues. The ends were cut back, 4 bases at V and 6 bases at J, with 20 bases in the middle. Isolation of PBMCs was performed using 8 to 10 ml of fresh peripheral blood. The source of this sequence is an adult man with Graves' ophthalmopathy. The specimen was peripheral blood. V and J are TRBV24-1 and TRBJ2-5; D remains unclear. The CDR3, as DNA: TGTGCCACCAGTGAAGAAGTGGGTGAGCAGTTAAAGACCCAGTACTTC. Protein: CATSEEVGEQLKTQYF.